A few counts support the clone carrying this T cell receptor beta chain. This record comes from a study of blood T cells in healthy people across ages. Primers used in a second PCR of about 6 to 11 cycles were a sample-barcoded 5' primer and a J-beta primer mix. MiXCR, applied by TCRdb to the 5' RACE reads, yields one record per CDR3 protein. The sample has about 1.8 million distinct CDR3 sequences, about 50% seen once. This CDR3 spans 16 amino acids. Trimming cost V 7 bases and J 1 base; bases outside gene matches: 10. Germline V lookup: CDR1 SEHNR, CDR2 FQNEAQ (reference sequence). V is TRBV7-9 and J is TRBJ2-3, with 8 bases lining up with TRBD2. The clonotype originates from a woman in her thirties or forties in good health. The sample taken for sequencing was blood. The CDR3 loop is CASTLRGVRGTDTQYF. The DNA of the CDR3 is TGTGCCAGCACCCTGCGGGGGGTCAGAGGCACAGATACGCAGTATTTT.